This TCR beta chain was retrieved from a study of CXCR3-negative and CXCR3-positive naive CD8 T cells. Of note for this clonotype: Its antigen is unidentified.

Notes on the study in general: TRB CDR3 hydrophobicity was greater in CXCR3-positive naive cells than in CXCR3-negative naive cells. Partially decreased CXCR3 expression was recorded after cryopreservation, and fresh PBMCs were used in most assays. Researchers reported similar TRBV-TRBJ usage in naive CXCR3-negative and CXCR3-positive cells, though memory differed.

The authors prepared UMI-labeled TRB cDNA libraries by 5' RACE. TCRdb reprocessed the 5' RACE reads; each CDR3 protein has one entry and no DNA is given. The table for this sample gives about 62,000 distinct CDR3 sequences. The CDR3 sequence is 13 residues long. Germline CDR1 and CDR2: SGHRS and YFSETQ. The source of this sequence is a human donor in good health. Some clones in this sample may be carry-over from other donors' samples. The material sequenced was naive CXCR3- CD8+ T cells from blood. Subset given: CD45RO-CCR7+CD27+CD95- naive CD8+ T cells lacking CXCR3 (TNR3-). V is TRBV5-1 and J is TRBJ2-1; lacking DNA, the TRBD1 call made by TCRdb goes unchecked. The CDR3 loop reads CASSGDPGDEQFF.